The present T cell receptor beta chain was sequenced within a study of T cell responses to AZD1222 COVID-19 vaccine. Trimming removed 3 bases at V and 2 bases at J, with 20 bases between. The CDR3 loop spans 17 amino acids. CDR1 is SGHRS and CDR2 is YFSETQ in the germline V gene. Data came from immunoSEQ multiplex PCR; TCRdb stores just in-frame clones and leaves some out. The repertoire consists of 150,000 or so clones, with approximately 91% occurring once and the leading ten covering approximately 0.98%. V gene TRBV5-1 combines with J gene TRBJ1-1, with D possibly TRBD1 on 5 matching bases. Specimen: peripheral blood, collected 28 days after the second AZD1222 dose. The clonotype originates from an adult who received the AZD1222 COVID-19 vaccine. Here the CDR3 reads CASSSSGLLRFNTEAFF. The CDR3 coding sequence is TGCGCCAGCAGCTCATCGGGGCTTCTCCGCTTTAACACTGAAGCTTTCTTT.